This is a list of T cell receptor beta chains from one sample in a study of CD8+CD57+ T cells in acquired aplastic anemia. TCRdb itself ran the reads through MiXCR, one entry per CDR3 protein. This sample carries approximately 80,000 distinct CDR3 sequences, approximately 70% of them seen once, and the ten largest clones take roughly 80%. The material sequenced was sorted CD4+, CD8+, or CD8+CD57+ T cells (not recorded which) from PBMCs. The receptors were sampled from a human donor with aplastic anemia. CDR3s include the opening cysteine and the closing phenylalanine or tryptophan. The order of the fields is D gene, clone size, J gene, V gene, CDR3 protein, CDR3 DNA. A D gene is named only where the DNA matches it firmly. Expanded clones get a size class; other rows say once, few or many, or leave the size out.

d_call: .; clone_size: few; j_call: TRBJ2-7; v_call: TRBV5-1; cdr3_aa: CASSLAFGSYEQYF; cdr3_nt: TGCGCCAGCAGCTTGGCATTCGGGTCTTACGAGCAGTACTTC
d_call: .; clone_size: .; j_call: TRBJ2-5; v_call: TRBV7-7; cdr3_aa: CASSLAVETQYF; cdr3_nt: TGTGCTAGCAGCTTGGCAGTCGAGACCCAGTACTTC
d_call: .; clone_size: .; j_call: TRBJ1-2; v_call: TRBV7-2; cdr3_aa: CASSPPVRDGYTF; cdr3_nt: TGTGCCAGCAGCCCCCCGGTCCGGGATGGCTACACCTTC
d_call: .; clone_size: .; j_call: TRBJ1-2; v_call: TRBV6-1; cdr3_aa: CASTRGVVYGYTF; cdr3_nt: TGTGCCAGCACCCGGGGGGTTGTCTATGGCTACACCTTC
d_call: TRBD2; clone_size: .; j_call: TRBJ2-1; v_call: TRBV27; cdr3_aa: CASSLLAGGPGEQFF; cdr3_nt: TGTGCCAGCAGTTTATTAGCGGGAGGCCCAGGTGAGCAGTTCTTC
d_call: TRBD2; clone_size: .; j_call: TRBJ2-3; v_call: TRBV19; cdr3_aa: CASETGTSGSDTQYF; cdr3_nt: TGTGCCAGTGAAACCGGGACTAGCGGGTCAGATACGCAGTATTTT
d_call: .; clone_size: .; j_call: TRBJ1-2; v_call: TRBV20-1; cdr3_aa: CSALRDLMQGYTF; cdr3_nt: TGCAGTGCCCTCCGGGACTTAATGCAGGGCTACACCTTC
d_call: .; clone_size: few; j_call: TRBJ2-3; v_call: TRBV15; cdr3_aa: CATSRDRVSTDTQYF; cdr3_nt: TGTGCCACCAGCAGAGATCGGGTTAGCACAGATACGCAGTATTTT
d_call: TRBD1; clone_size: few; j_call: TRBJ1-1; v_call: TRBV25-1; cdr3_aa: CASSDSAGGAEAFF; cdr3_nt: TGTGCCAGCAGTGATTCGGCAGGGGGCGCTGAAGCTTTCTTT
d_call: .; clone_size: many; j_call: TRBJ2-7; v_call: TRBV12-3/TRBV12-4; cdr3_aa: CASSFGLSYEQYF; cdr3_nt: TGTGCCAGCAGTTTTGGGCTTTCCTACGAGCAGTACTTC
d_call: .; clone_size: .; j_call: TRBJ2-1; v_call: TRBV25-1; cdr3_aa: CASRRTVHNEQFF; cdr3_nt: TGTGCCAGCAGGAGGACAGTCCACAATGAGCAGTTCTTC
d_call: TRBD2; clone_size: .; j_call: TRBJ2-5; v_call: TRBV15; cdr3_aa: CATSRDGGLAGHQETQYF; cdr3_nt: TGTGCCACCAGCAGAGATGGGGGACTAGCGGGACACCAAGAGACCCAGTACTTC
d_call: .; clone_size: few; j_call: TRBJ2-7; v_call: TRBV2; cdr3_aa: CASSVETGEQYF; cdr3_nt: TGTGCCAGCAGTGTAGAGACGGGCGAGCAGTACTTC
d_call: .; clone_size: .; j_call: TRBJ2-7; v_call: TRBV27; cdr3_aa: CASSLSVGAGAYEQYF; cdr3_nt: TGTGCCAGCAGTTTAAGCGTTGGTGCAGGGGCCTACGAGCAGTACTTC
d_call: TRBD2; clone_size: .; j_call: TRBJ2-3; v_call: TRBV6-1; cdr3_aa: CASSGGRYTDTQYF; cdr3_nt: TGTGCCAGTTCGGGGGGACGGTACACAGATACGCAGTATTTT
d_call: TRBD1; clone_size: .; j_call: TRBJ1-1; v_call: TRBV13; cdr3_aa: CASTSVVQGARNTEAFF; cdr3_nt: TGTGCCAGCACGTCGGTCGTCCAGGGGGCGCGGAACACTGAAGCTTTCTTT
d_call: .; clone_size: .; j_call: TRBJ1-5; v_call: TRBV29-1; cdr3_aa: CSTGEQGSQPQHF; cdr3_nt: TGCAGCACCGGAGAACAGGGCAGTCAGCCCCAGCATTTT
d_call: TRBD2; clone_size: few; j_call: TRBJ2-3; v_call: TRBV19; cdr3_aa: CASRQTGGPDTQYF; cdr3_nt: TGTGCCAGTAGACAGACGGGGGGGCCAGATACGCAGTATTTT
d_call: .; clone_size: .; j_call: TRBJ2-5; v_call: TRBV5-1; cdr3_aa: CASSRSTGAVETQYF; cdr3_nt: TGCGCCAGCAGCAGGTCGACTGGGGCGGTGGAGACCCAGTACTTC
d_call: .; clone_size: once; j_call: TRBJ2-7; v_call: TRBV2; cdr3_aa: CASSPKDEQYF; cdr3_nt: TGTGCCAGCAGTCCTAAAGACGAGCAGTACTTC
d_call: .; clone_size: .; j_call: TRBJ2-7; v_call: TRBV30; cdr3_aa: CAWDRSSYEQYF; cdr3_nt: TGTGCCTGGGACAGGAGCTCCTACGAGCAGTACTTC
d_call: TRBD2; clone_size: .; j_call: TRBJ2-7; v_call: TRBV7-8; cdr3_aa: CASSTGGSSYEQYF; cdr3_nt: TGTGCCAGCAGTACCGGCGGGAGCTCCTACGAGCAGTACTTC
d_call: .; clone_size: .; j_call: TRBJ2-7; v_call: TRBV5-6; cdr3_aa: CASSWTTSPYEQYF; cdr3_nt: TGTGCCAGCAGCTGGACTACGTCTCCCTACGAGCAGTACTTC
d_call: .; clone_size: .; j_call: TRBJ2-7; v_call: TRBV7-2; cdr3_aa: CASSLGQVSYEQYF; cdr3_nt: TGTGCCAGCAGCTTAGGGCAGGTCTCCTACGAGCAGTACTTC
d_call: .; clone_size: .; j_call: TRBJ1-1; v_call: TRBV4-2; cdr3_aa: CASSPGQYTEAFF; cdr3_nt: TGTGCCAGCAGCCCAGGACAGTACACTGAAGCTTTCTTT
d_call: TRBD1; clone_size: .; j_call: TRBJ1-2; v_call: TRBV19; cdr3_aa: CASSPRQGKDYGYTF; cdr3_nt: TGTGCCAGTAGTCCTCGACAGGGAAAGGACTATGGCTACACCTTC
d_call: TRBD2; clone_size: .; j_call: TRBJ2-3; v_call: TRBV11-1; cdr3_aa: CASSLGPGLAGQDTQYF; cdr3_nt: TGTGCCAGCAGCTTAGGGCCGGGACTAGCGGGACAGGATACGCAGTATTTT
d_call: TRBD2; clone_size: .; j_call: TRBJ2-7; v_call: TRBV13; cdr3_aa: CASSDWTSGDHEQYF; cdr3_nt: TGTGCCAGCAGCGACTGGACTAGCGGGGACCACGAGCAGTACTTC
d_call: .; clone_size: .; j_call: TRBJ2-6; v_call: TRBV5-1; cdr3_aa: CASSSGSGANVLTF; cdr3_nt: TGCGCCAGCAGCTCTGGCTCTGGGGCCAACGTCCTGACTTTC
d_call: .; clone_size: .; j_call: TRBJ1-4; v_call: TRBV20-1; cdr3_aa: CSAGPGLSEKLFF; cdr3_nt: TGCAGTGCTGGCCCGGGACTAAGTGAAAAACTGTTTTTT
d_call: TRBD2; clone_size: .; j_call: TRBJ2-3; v_call: TRBV2; cdr3_aa: CASSGVAGTDTQYF; cdr3_nt: TGTGCCAGCAGTGGGGTAGCGGGAACTGATACGCAGTATTTT
d_call: .; clone_size: .; j_call: TRBJ1-1; v_call: TRBV19; cdr3_aa: CASRGGKNTEAFF; cdr3_nt: TGTGCCAGTAGGGGAGGGAAGAATACTGAAGCTTTCTTT
d_call: .; clone_size: .; j_call: TRBJ2-1; v_call: TRBV15; cdr3_aa: CATSRSATPRPFF; cdr3_nt: TGTGCCACCAGCAGATCCGCCACCCCAAGGCCGTTCTTC
d_call: .; clone_size: .; j_call: TRBJ2-2; v_call: TRBV7-9; cdr3_aa: CASSLVDTGELFF; cdr3_nt: TGTGCCAGCAGCTTAGTAGACACCGGGGAGCTGTTTTTT
d_call: .; clone_size: many; j_call: TRBJ2-2; v_call: TRBV24-1; cdr3_aa: CATSDAGTPDTGELFF; cdr3_nt: TGTGCCACCAGTGATGCCGGGACACCCGACACCGGGGAGCTGTTTTTT
d_call: .; clone_size: .; j_call: TRBJ2-7; v_call: TRBV7-2; cdr3_aa: CASSSLGEQYF; cdr3_nt: TGTGCCAGCAGCTCCTTGGGGGAGCAGTACTTC
d_call: .; clone_size: .; j_call: TRBJ2-3; v_call: TRBV7-9; cdr3_aa: CASSLVSGGTQYF; cdr3_nt: TGCGCCAGCAGCTTGGTTTCGGGCGGCACGCAGTATTTT
d_call: .; clone_size: .; j_call: TRBJ1-4; v_call: TRBV29-1; cdr3_aa: CSVELEPNEKLFF; cdr3_nt: TGCAGCGTTGAATTGGAACCTAATGAAAAACTGTTTTTT
d_call: .; clone_size: .; j_call: TRBJ2-7; v_call: TRBV20-1; cdr3_aa: CSATTDSYEQYF; cdr3_nt: TGCAGTGCTACAACCGACAGCTACGAGCAGTACTTC
d_call: TRBD1; clone_size: .; j_call: TRBJ1-2; v_call: TRBV7-9; cdr3_aa: CASSPGTGIDGYTF; cdr3_nt: TGTGCCAGCAGCCCTGGGACAGGGATTGATGGCTACACCTTC
d_call: TRBD1; clone_size: .; j_call: TRBJ1-6; v_call: TRBV2; cdr3_aa: CASSARGRSPLHF; cdr3_nt: TGTGCCAGCAGTGCCAGGGGGCGTTCACCCCTCCACTTT
d_call: TRBD2; clone_size: .; j_call: TRBJ2-5; v_call: TRBV20-1; cdr3_aa: CSAPKTSVETQYF; cdr3_nt: TGCAGTGCTCCTAAGACTAGCGTGGAGACCCAGTACTTC
d_call: .; clone_size: .; j_call: TRBJ1-6; v_call: TRBV6-1; cdr3_aa: CASSPQTGNNSPLHF; cdr3_nt: TGTGCCAGCAGTCCCCAGACAGGAAACAATTCACCCCTCCACTTT
d_call: .; clone_size: .; j_call: TRBJ2-1; v_call: TRBV7-9; cdr3_aa: CASSLGDNYFNEQFF; cdr3_nt: TGTGCCAGCAGCTTAGGGGACAATTACTTCAATGAGCAGTTCTTC
d_call: TRBD1; clone_size: .; j_call: TRBJ1-2; v_call: TRBV11-2; cdr3_aa: CASSLGAGGWVNYGYTF; cdr3_nt: TGTGCCAGCAGCTTAGGAGCAGGGGGCTGGGTGAACTATGGCTACACCTTC
d_call: .; clone_size: .; j_call: TRBJ1-5; v_call: TRBV10-3; cdr3_aa: CASGKELYSNQPQHF; cdr3_nt: TGTGCCAGCGGAAAGGAACTTTATAGCAATCAGCCCCAGCATTTT